This TCR beta chain was captured in a study of regulatory T cells in long-lasting Graves disease. This clonotype showed up many times. Germline lookup yields CDR1 SGHAT and CDR2 FQNNGV. Trimming stripped 1 base from V and 0 bases from J, with 14 bases between. The CDR3 sequence is 17 residues long. To make TCR beta libraries, researchers used iRepertoire HTBI primers and Arm-PCR of CDR3 regions. MiXCR, run by TCRdb on the multiplex PCR reads, gives a single entry per CDR3 protein. The sample yields about 530,000 distinct CDR3 sequences, around 16% seen once. The time point is: newly diagnosed GD, antithyroid drugs for less than 3 months. Scientists built the TCR library using RNA that was extracted from PBMCs. American Thyroid Association guidelines served as the basis for diagnosing Graves' disease. Roughly 9 milliliters of peripheral blood were taken and placed in EDTA tubes. Another study also made use of these data, one on T cells in Graves' hyperthyroidism and ophthalmopathy. Per that paper: Calling Graves' hyperthyroidism stable meant ophthalmopathy did not progress within 18 months.

The rearrangement uses TRBV11-2 and TRBJ2-3; a possible D gene is TRBD1 (6 bases). The receptor was derived from a woman aged 35 to 60 with Graves disease. Material: peripheral blood mononuclear cells (PBMCs), obtained at new diagnosis, from a patient treated with antithyroid drugs. The CDR3 DNA reads as TGTGCCAGCAGCTTAGGTCCGGACAGCCTTAGCACAGATACGCAGTATTTT. Its protein product is CASSLGPDSLSTDTQYF.